Below are 30 T cell receptor beta chains sequenced from a single sample in a study of CD8 T cells in Susac syndrome. RNA amounts of about 0.5 to 1 ug underwent reverse transcription with random hexamers. TCRdb passed the immunoSEQ multiplex PCR reads through MiXCR, listing each CDR3 protein once. The table includes 350,000 to 550,000 distinct CDR3 sequences, around 83% detected once. The sample was CD8+ T cells from PBMCs. The receptors stem from a human donor with multiple sclerosis.

The chain links TRBV28 to TRBJ1-5; D is unresolved. The CDR3 is 11 amino acids. Trimming took 11 bases from V and 1 from J, leaving 6 bases between them. Germline V gene lookup returns CDR1 MDHEN and CDR2 SYDVKM. The CDR3: CAVDSNQPQHF. CDR3 DNA sequence: TGTGCCGTGGACAGCAATCAGCCCCAGCATTTT.

The rearrangement joins TRBV27 to TRBJ1-5; TRBD1 agrees at 7 bases. V was clipped by 6 bases and J by 1 base; unmatched bases: 6. The CDR3 is made up of 15 amino acids. Germline V CDR1 and CDR2: MNHEY, SMNVEV (reference sequence). The CDR3 DNA sequence: TGTGCCAGCAGCCTGGGGGGACAGAGCAATCAGCCCCAGCATTTT. It codes for CASSLGGQSNQPQHF.

This chain links TRBV4-1 with TRBJ1-2; D call uncertain. Germline lookup yields CDR1 MGHRA and CDR2 YSYEKL. This CDR3 spans 12 amino acids. Trimming removed 5 bases at V and 4 bases at J, with 8 bases between. The CDR3 coding sequence is TGCGCCAGCAGCGACATTGGCTATGGCTACACCTTC. The encoded protein is CASSDIGYGYTF.

The rearrangement uses TRBV20-1 and TRBJ2-3, with 7 positions matching TRBD2. This CDR3 is built from 15 residues. CDR1 and CDR2 from the germline V gene are DFQATT and SNEGSKA (reference sequence). The trim removed 5 bases at V and 4 bases at J, leaving 12 bases unmatched. The CDR3 DNA sequence: TGCAGTGCTTCATCCGGACTAGGAGTGTCAGATACGCAGTATTTT. This codes for CSASSGLGVSDTQYF.

The rearrangement joins TRBV20-1 to TRBJ2-2; D is undetermined. CDR1 and CDR2 from the germline V gene are DFQATT and SNEGSKA (reference sequence). This CDR3 region has 13 residues. The ends were cut back, 1 base at V and 3 bases at J, with 6 bases in the middle. CDR3 amino acids: CSARVSDTGELFF. The CDR3 DNA is TGCAGTGCTAGAGTGTCGGACACCGGGGAGCTGTTTTTT.

The chain carries TRBV7-9 and TRBJ2-3, with 11 nucleotides matching TRBD2. Germline CDR1 is SEHNR and CDR2 is FQNEAQ (reference sequence). The CDR3 is made up of 15 amino acids. Trimming at V came to 5 bases and at J to 2 bases, leaving 3 bases not matched to a gene. In DNA form, the CDR3 reads TGTGCCAGCAGCGTGACTAGCGGGGACACAGATACGCAGTATTTT. It codes for CASSVTSGDTDTQYF.

The CDR3 sequence: CASSLAALGEVQETQYF. CDR3 DNA sequence: TGCGCCAGCAGCTTGGCCGCGTTAGGGGAGGTACAAGAGACCCAGTACTTC. This chain connects TRBV5-1 to TRBJ2-5, with D maybe TRBD2 (6 bases). V was pared by 0 bases and J by 2 bases, with 17 bases between. Germline-derived CDR1 and CDR2 are SGHRS and YFSETQ. This CDR3 comprises 17 residues.

Only one count was recorded for this clonotype. The chain uses TRBV2 and TRBJ2-3; D tentatively reads TRBD1 or TRBD2 (5 bases each). This CDR3 comprises 14 residues. In germline, CDR1 is SNHLY, CDR2 FYNNEI. Trimming stripped 7 bases from V and 6 bases from J, with 17 bases between. The CDR3 DNA reads as TGTGCCAGCATCATGGGACCTGGTACGGATACGCAGTATTTT. Protein sequence: CASIMGPGTDTQYF.

The CDR3 DNA follows: TGTGCCAGCAGCGTAGAGATCGGGGGTTCTGGAAACACCATATATTTT. It encodes CASSVEIGGSGNTIYF. V usage is TRBV9 and J usage is TRBJ1-3; D might be TRBD1 (5 bases). The CDR3 spans 16 residues. Germline V gene sequence: CDR1 SGDLS, CDR2 YYNGEE. With 0 bases removed from V and 1 base from J, the gap between germline ends came to 11 bases.

The chain is built from TRBV7-9 and TRBJ1-1; D gene ambiguous. Germline assignment: CDR1 SEHNR and CDR2 FQNEAQ (reference sequence). The V end was cut by 4 bases, the J end by 5 bases, with 8 bases between. This CDR3 comprises 12 residues. This CDR3 reads CASSSGPTEAFF. The CDR3 nucleotides read TGTGCCAGCAGCTCTGGCCCGACTGAAGCTTTCTTT.

This clonotype was detected only once. The chain employs TRBV7-9 and TRBJ2-1; the D call may be TRBD1 or TRBD2 (5 bases each). This CDR3 has 15 amino acids. Trimming cost V 4 bases and J 4 bases, with 14 bases left between them. Germline V lookup: CDR1 SEHNR, CDR2 FQNEAQ (reference sequence). The CDR3 reads CASSSGTLTYNEQFF. The CDR3 bases are TGTGCCAGCAGCTCCGGGACCCTAACTTACAATGAGCAGTTCTTC.

The chain is built from TRBV27 and TRBJ1-1; 10 bases match TRBD1. Germline loops: CDR1 MNHEY, CDR2 SMNVEV (reference sequence). V gave up 0 bases and J gave up 11 bases; unmatched junction bases: 9. This CDR3 contains 15 residues. The CDR3 region has the DNA TGTGCCAGCAGTTTATCGGGACAGGGGTTTGGGGGCGCTTTCTTT. Amino acids: CASSLSGQGFGGAFF.

The rearrangement links TRBV4-1 to TRBJ2-7; TRBD2 is a possible D gene (6 bases). Germline loops: CDR1 MGHRA, CDR2 YSYEKL. V was clipped by 1 base and J by 0 bases, with 13 bases between them. The CDR3 sequence is 16 residues long. CDR3 bases: TGCGCCAGCAGCCAAGTCCCTAGCGAGAGCTCCTACGAGCAGTACTTC. Protein sequence: CASSQVPSESSYEQYF.

The gene calls are TRBV4-1 and TRBJ2-1, with 9 bases matching TRBD2. Germline V gives CDR1 MGHRA, CDR2 YSYEKL. V lost 0 bases, J lost 0 bases, and 6 bases stayed unmatched. There are 18 residues in the CDR3. The CDR3, as DNA: TGCGCCAGCAGCCAAGATCCCCTAGCGGGGAGCTCCTACAATGAGCAGTTCTTC. Protein sequence: CASSQDPLAGSSYNEQFF.

The chain joins TRBV30 to TRBJ1-5; TRBD1 matches 10 bases. Per germline, CDR1 GTSNPN and CDR2 SVGIG (reference sequence). V lost 5 bases, J lost 6 bases, and 7 bases stayed unmatched. The length of the CDR3 is 14 residues. As DNA, the CDR3 is TGTGCCTGGGGGGGACAGGGGCGGGCTCAGCCCCAGCATTTT. It encodes CAWGGQGRAQPQHF.

Only one count was recorded for this clonotype. The junction differs from germline at one of its ends, possibly a read error. The V call is TRBV2, the J call TRBJ1-3, with no clear D. Germline values: CDR1 SNHLY, CDR2 FYNNEI. The CDR3 runs to 11 residues. The CDR3 nucleotides are TGTGCCAGCAGTGGGGGAAGCACCATATATTTT. This translates into CASSGGSTIYF. The full variable domain, its missing parts supplied by reference TRBV2 and TRBJ1-3, is EPEVTQTPSHQVTQMGQEVILRCVPISNHLYFYWYRQILGQKVEFLVSFYNNEISEKSEIFDDQFSVERPDGSNFTLKIRSTKLEDSAMYFCASSGGSTIYFGEGSWLTVV.

V is TRBV2 and J is TRBJ2-2, with unresolved D. The CDR3 contains 13 residues. Per germline, CDR1 SNHLY and CDR2 FYNNEI. V lost 3 bases and J 3 bases, leaving 5 bases between the germline ends. CDR3 DNA sequence: TGTGCCAGCAGTGACAGTTACACCGGGGAGCTGTTTTTT. This encodes CASSDSYTGELFF.

V gene TRBV12-3 or TRBV12-4 combines with J gene TRBJ1-2, with D possibly being TRBD1 (5 bases). V was cut by 5 bases and J by 8 bases, with 15 bases left in between. CDR3 length equals 13 residues. The CDR3 bases are TGTGCCAGCAGTAAACCCGGGGCGAGAGGCTACACCTTC. As protein: CASSKPGARGYTF.

This chain joins TRBV28 and TRBJ1-5; 8 bases are a match to TRBD1. CDR1 is MDHEN, CDR2 SYDVKM, per germline. This CDR3 has 16 amino acids. After removal of 0 bases from V and 5 bases from J, the junction contained 6 bases not matched to a gene. Here the CDR3 DNA reads TGTGCCAGCAGTTTATGGGCGGACAGGGTGGATCAGCCCCAGCATTTT. As protein: CASSLWADRVDQPQHF. Together with reference TRBV28 and TRBJ1-5, the CDR3 gives the full variable domain: DVKVTQSSRYLVKRTGEKVFLECVQDMDHENMFWYRQDPGLGLRLIYFSYDVKMKEKGDIPEGYSVSREKKERFSLILESASTNQTSMYLCASSLWADRVDQPQHFGDGTRLSIL.

This chain connects TRBV4-1 to TRBJ1-5; the match to TRBD1 covers 7 bases. With V trimmed by 3 bases and J by 7 bases, 9 bases remained unmatched. The CDR3 consists of 15 residues. Per germline, CDR1 MGHRA and CDR2 YSYEKL. The CDR3, as DNA: TGCGCCAGCAGCCAGGATAACAGGGGAGGACAGCCCCAGCATTTT. This gives the protein CASSQDNRGGQPQHF.

V usage is TRBV28 and J usage is TRBJ1-5; D is possibly TRBD1 (6 bases). Looked up from germline, CDR1 is MDHEN and CDR2 is SYDVKM. The germline V and J ends were trimmed by 5 bases and 1 base, with 12 bases remaining between them. CDR3 length equals 15 residues. The CDR3 spells CASSPFGGSNQPQHF. In DNA, the CDR3 is TGTGCCAGCAGTCCATTTGGGGGCAGCAATCAGCCCCAGCATTTT. Drawing the rest from reference TRBV28 and TRBJ1-5, the complete variable domain is DVKVTQSSRYLVKRTGEKVFLECVQDMDHENMFWYRQDPGLGLRLIYFSYDVKMKEKGDIPEGYSVSREKKERFSLILESASTNQTSMYLCASSPFGGSNQPQHFGDGTRLSIL.

The V gene is TRBV27, the J gene TRBJ2-1; no clear D gene. Trimming shortened V by 3 bases and J by 6 bases, and 3 bases separated the two germline ends. The CDR3 loop spans 11 amino acids. Germline assignment: CDR1 MNHEY and CDR2 SMNVEV (reference sequence). The CDR3 DNA reads TGTGCCAGCAGTTTTTTCAATGAGCAGTTCTTC. It translates to CASSFFNEQFF.

This clonotype has a single count. The chain couples TRBV12-3 or TRBV12-4 to TRBJ1-1; TRBD1 is a possible D gene (6 bases). V dropped 7 bases and J dropped 2 bases, with 14 bases sitting between them. There are 14 residues in the CDR3. DNA of the CDR3: TGTGCCAGCATTACGGACAGACTAAACACTGAAGCTTTCTTT. Translating it yields CASITDRLNTEAFF.

The CDR3 DNA sequence: TGTGCCAGCAGCTTCAGGGAAGACTACGAGCAGTACTTC. This gives the protein CASSFREDYEQYF. The chain joins TRBV7-2 to TRBJ2-7; tentatively, D is TRBD1 (5 bases). The V end was cut by 3 bases, the J end by 3 bases, with 9 bases between. From germline, CDR1 is SGHTA and CDR2 FQGNSA. The CDR3 spans 13 residues.

The chain uses TRBV30 and TRBJ1-1; 7 bases are shared with TRBD1. The V gene's germline CDR1 is GTSNPN and CDR2 SVGIG (reference sequence). The CDR3 runs 14 residues. Unmatched junction bases numbered 3, after V lost 1 base and J lost 1 base. CDR3 sequence reads: CAWSDTGENTEAFF. The DNA of the CDR3 is TGTGCCTGGAGTGATACAGGGGAGAACACTGAAGCTTTCTTT.

The chain joins TRBV7-9 to TRBJ2-3, with D possibly matching TRBD2 (5 bases). V lost 4 bases to trimming and J lost 9 bases, with 8 bases between them. CDR1 is SEHNR and CDR2 is FQNEAQ in the germline V gene (reference sequence). This CDR3 is 11 amino acids long. The CDR3 reads CASSSDSTQYF. The CDR3 DNA follows: TGTGCCAGCAGCTCGGACTCAACGCAGTATTTT.

The rearrangement links TRBV4-1 to TRBJ2-6, with D perhaps TRBD1 (5 bases). CDR3 size: 18 residues. Trimming shortened V by 1 base and J by 0 bases, and 13 bases separated the two germline ends. CDR1 is MGHRA and CDR2 is YSYEKL in the germline V gene. CDR3 sequence (DNA): TGCGCCAGCAGCCAAGTCCTCCAGGGTGGCTCTGGGGCCAACGTCCTGACTTTC. Protein: CASSQVLQGGSGANVLTF.

The gene calls are TRBV9 and TRBJ1-2; D unclear. Germline V gene sequence: CDR1 SGDLS, CDR2 YYNGEE. The V end was cut by 4 bases, the J end by 4 bases, with 14 bases between. The CDR3 has 14 residues. The CDR3 DNA follows: TGTGCCAGCAGCTCCGGACTGGATCCCTATGGCTACACCTTC. It is translated as CASSSGLDPYGYTF.

The chain carries TRBV14 and TRBJ2-1, with 9 bases matching TRBD2. V lost 3 bases to trimming and J lost 7 bases; unmatched junction nucleotides: 7. The CDR3 has 15 residues. Per germline, CDR1 SGHDN and CDR2 FVKESK. The CDR3 DNA follows: TGTGCCAGCAGCCAGACGCGGGGGGGCCCGAATGAGCAGTTCTTC. Translated: CASSQTRGGPNEQFF.

The CDR3 spells CAISESSGGYNEQFF. As DNA, the CDR3 is TGTGCCATCAGTGAGTCTAGCGGCGGCTACAATGAGCAGTTCTTC. The chain combines TRBV10-3 with TRBJ2-1; weak D call: TRBD2 (6 bases). Trimming stripped 0 bases from V and 3 bases from J, with 9 bases between. In germline, CDR1 is ENHRY, CDR2 SYGVKD. This CDR3 has 15 amino acids.